The 15 T cell receptor beta chains below come from one sample, sequenced in a study of shared clonotypes between healthy human individuals. The protocol was immunoSEQ multiplex PCR, while the TCRdb copy is restricted to in-frame clones and leaves out a portion. The data contain approximately 99,000 clones, about 71% of them singletons. The sample was memory CD8+ T cells sorted from blood. Subset denoted: CD45RO+ cells pooled with CCR7-negative TemRA cells. The receptors originated from a woman in her twenties or thirties in good health.

This chain connects TRBV6-6 to TRBJ2-1; D is unclear. V was clipped by 6 bases and J by 5 bases, with 2 bases between them. CDR3 length: 10 amino acids. CDR1 and CDR2 from the germline V gene are MNHNY and SVGAGI (reference sequence). The CDR3 region has the DNA TGTGCCAGCAGGGACAATGAGCAGTTCTTC. Amino acids: CASRDNEQFF.

The rearrangement joins TRBV7-9 to TRBJ1-1, with a weak D call TRBD1 (5 bases). The germline V and J ends were trimmed by 2 bases and 1 base, with 17 bases remaining between them. This CDR3 is built from 17 residues. CDR1 and CDR2 from the germline V gene are SEHNR and FQNEAQ (reference sequence). CDR3 loop: CASSLTSPGTENTEAFF. CDR3 DNA sequence: TGTGCCAGCAGCTTAACCTCCCCCGGGACGGAGAACACTGAAGCTTTCTTT.

This clone has just one count. This chain connects TRBV11-2 to TRBJ2-7, with 7 bases aligning to TRBD1. The CDR3 contains 15 residues. The germline V gene has CDR1 SGHAT and CDR2 FQNNGV. J lost 3 bases, V lost 5 bases, and 10 bases had no gene match. CDR3 amino acids: CASSLHPGQLYEQYF. The CDR3 coding sequence is TGTGCCAGCAGCCTACACCCGGGACAGCTCTACGAGCAGTACTTC.

The chain joins TRBV18 to TRBJ1-5, with D possibly being TRBD1 (5 bases). V was cut by 6 bases and J by 6 bases, with 18 bases left in between. CDR3 length: 15 residues. The germline V gene has CDR1 KGHSH and CDR2 LQKENI. DNA for the CDR3: TGTGCCAGCTCGCCTAGCGACAGCCGCTTTCAGCCCCAGCATTTT. Translating gives CASSPSDSRFQPQHF.

The rearrangement uses TRBV6-1 and TRBJ2-7; D may match TRBD1 or TRBD2 (5 bases each). The CDR3 sequence is 15 residues long. CDR1 and CDR2 (germline): MNHNS, SASEGT. With 5 bases removed from V and 7 bases from J, the gap between germline ends came to 21 bases. The CDR3: CASSIHRDGPWEQYF. The CDR3 DNA follows: TGTGCCAGCAGTATTCACCGGGACGGTCCATGGGAGCAGTACTTC.

Only a few counts were recorded for this clone. V and J are TRBV27 and TRBJ2-7; tentatively, D is TRBD1 (6 bases). This CDR3 has 14 amino acids. In germline, CDR1 is MNHEY, CDR2 SMNVEV (reference sequence). With 2 bases removed from V and 6 bases from J, the gap between germline ends came to 14 bases. The CDR3 region has the DNA TGTGCCAGCAGTTTACAGGGGCCACGGGGCGAGCAGTACTTC. Protein sequence: CASSLQGPRGEQYF.

This clone was detected ten times or more. The chain carries TRBV5-6 and TRBJ2-1, with D tentatively TRBD1 or TRBD2 (5 bases each). Trimming removed 0 bases at V and 4 bases at J, with 11 bases between. The CDR3 contains 15 residues. Germline CDR1 is SGHDT and CDR2 is YYEEEE. In DNA form, the CDR3 reads TGTGCCAGCAGCTTGGTCCGGGACGGGTACAATGAGCAGTTCTTC. This codes for CASSLVRDGYNEQFF.

The chain has TRBV2 and TRBJ1-5, with TRBD1 as a possible D gene (5 bases). Germline values: CDR1 SNHLY, CDR2 FYNNEI. Trimming removed 6 bases from V and 11 bases from J, with 14 bases in between. This CDR3 spans 12 amino acids. Here the CDR3 reads CASSKKGRAQHF. CDR3 DNA: TGTGCCAGCAGCAAAAAGGGGAGGGCCCAGCATTTT.

The CDR3, as DNA: TGTGCCAGCAGTTCCGCCGGGGGCTCTGGGGCCAACGTCCTGACTTTC. This codes for CASSSAGGSGANVLTF. The chain uses TRBV6-6 and TRBJ2-6, with D possibly matching TRBD2 (6 bases). Per the germline V gene, CDR1 is MNHNY and CDR2 is SVGAGI (reference sequence). This CDR3 is built from 16 residues. Trimming pared 4 bases from V and 0 bases from J, leaving 10 bases between.

Details on this clone: Other DNA sequences within the sample encode an identical CDR3. This chain connects TRBV11-2 to TRBJ2-7, with unresolved D. V was trimmed by 2 bases and J by 2 bases, leaving 1 base between them. The CDR3 is 11 amino acids. CDR1 and CDR2 from the germline V gene are SGHAT and FQNNGV. CDR3 in DNA: TGTGCCAGCAGCTTAACCTACGAGCAGTACTTC. This translates into CASSLTYEQYF.

This rearrangement joins TRBV6-4 to TRBJ2-1, with TRBD2 identical over 8 bases. The CDR3 loop spans 15 amino acids. V lost 2 bases, J lost 8 bases, and 8 bases stayed unmatched. Germline CDR1 and CDR2: MRHNA and SNTAGT. The CDR3, as DNA: TGTGCCAGCAGTGACAAAGCGGGAGTTCCGTATGAGCAGTTCTTC. Translation gives CASSDKAGVPYEQFF.

The V and J genes are TRBV6-5 and TRBJ2-1, with D maybe TRBD2 (5 bases). Trimming removed 2 bases from V and 7 bases from J, with 9 bases in between. CDR1 MNHEY and CDR2 SVGAGI come from the germline V gene. This CDR3 is 13 amino acids long. DNA of the CDR3: TGTGCCAGCAGTTACGCGGAGGCAAATGAGCAGTTCTTC. This encodes CASSYAEANEQFF.

V usage is TRBV25-1 and J usage is TRBJ2-7; no definite D call. The CDR3 covers 11 residues. Trimming removed 8 bases from V and 4 bases from J, with 9 bases in between. Germline V lookup: CDR1 MGHDK, CDR2 SYGVNS. The CDR3 DNA reads as TGTGCCAGCTCGTTGAGGTACGAGCAGTACTTC. Protein sequence: CASSLRYEQYF.

This rearrangement joins TRBV5-1 to TRBJ2-1; D remains unclear. This CDR3 spans 11 amino acids. Deletions cut 3 bases from V and 14 bases from J, with 12 bases between. CDR1 is SGHRS and CDR2 is YFSETQ in the germline V gene. The chain's CDR3 is CASSSWEIKFF. The CDR3, as DNA: TGCGCCAGCAGCTCCTGGGAAATTAAGTTCTTC.

In DNA form, the CDR3 reads TGTGCTTTGGGGGCCCGGAACTATGGCTACACCTTC. Translating gives CALGARNYGYTF. V gene TRBV2 combines with J gene TRBJ1-2, with a possible D match to TRBD1 (6 bases). This CDR3 has 12 amino acids. CDR1 SNHLY and CDR2 FYNNEI come from the germline V gene.